The 32 T cell receptor beta chains given below trace back to one sample, sequenced in a study of blood T cell repertoires in COVID-19. This table comes from immunoSEQ multiplex PCR, and its TCRdb copy is limited to in-frame clones, with some not included. The data hold about 120,000 clones, with roughly 88% observed a single time. Sequenced: peripheral blood. These TCRs come from a man aged 50 or older with acute or convalescent COVID-19.

The J gene is TRBJ1-6, the V gene TRBV7-2; D is unresolved. The germline V and J ends were trimmed by 5 bases and 10 bases, with 15 bases remaining between them. The CDR3 loop spans 14 amino acids. Germline V gives CDR1 SGHTA, CDR2 FQGNSA. CDR3 loop: CASSIRVSGSPLHF. The CDR3 DNA reads TGTGCCAGCAGCATCCGGGTATCGGGGTCACCCCTCCACTTT.

The sample holds a few counts of this clone. This chain uses TRBV5-1 with TRBJ2-2; D is unclear. Per germline, CDR1 SGHRS and CDR2 YFSETQ. The CDR3 covers 14 residues. V dropped 1 base and J dropped 4 bases, with 8 bases sitting between them. In nucleotides, the CDR3 is TGCGCCAGCAGCTTGTACCCGGGCACCGGGGAGCTGTTTTTT. It specifies CASSLYPGTGELFF.

The V call is TRBV7-6, the J call TRBJ2-1; 8 bases align to TRBD2. The germline gives CDR1 SGHVS, CDR2 FNYEAQ. This CDR3 spans 18 amino acids. V lost 5 bases, J lost 1 base, and 13 bases stayed unmatched. The CDR3 spells CASSRRPPGGESYNEQFF. CDR3 coding DNA: TGTGCCAGCAGCCGGAGGCCCCCCGGGGGGGAATCCTACAATGAGCAGTTCTTC.

This clone was seen more than once but under ten times. The rearrangement uses TRBV15 and TRBJ2-1; 7 bases agree with TRBD1. Germline CDR1 and CDR2: LNHNV and YYDKDF (reference sequence). Trimming cost V 3 bases and J 3 bases; bases outside gene matches: 11. CDR3 length equals 17 residues. CDR3 bases: TGTGCCACCAGCAGCCCGACAGGGACGGGGTTCTACAATGAGCAGTTCTTC. Its protein is CATSSPTGTGFYNEQFF.

This chain uses TRBV30 with TRBJ2-5; TRBD1 matches 7 bases. CDR3 length: 14 amino acids. V trimming: 0 bases; J trimming: 2 bases; junction bases outside the gene matches: 3. CDR1 and CDR2 from the germline V gene are GTSNPN and SVGIG (reference sequence). The CDR3 coding sequence is TGTGCCTGGAGTGTAGGGACAGCGCAAGAGACCCAGTACTTC. Translated: CAWSVGTAQETQYF.

This clone has a single count. The V gene is TRBV9, the J gene TRBJ2-7, with TRBD2 matching over 7 bases. Germline CDR1 SGDLS, CDR2 YYNGEE. CDR3 length: 15 amino acids. V dropped 0 bases and J dropped 6; count of bases not matched to a gene: 9. CDR3 in DNA: TGTGCCAGCAGCGTAGCTACCGGGGGGTTGGGCGAGCAGTACTTC. This encodes CASSVATGGLGEQYF.

The V call is TRBV7-9, the J call TRBJ2-5, with 12 bases that match TRBD1. The V and J ends lost 5 bases and 5 bases, in that order; junction bases with no gene match: 9. Per the germline V gene, CDR1 is SEHNR and CDR2 is FQNEAQ (reference sequence). The CDR3 runs to 16 residues. CDR3 sequence: CASSPPGQGAWETQYF. The CDR3 nucleotides are TGTGCCAGCAGCCCACCGGGACAGGGGGCCTGGGAGACCCAGTACTTC.

The gene calls are TRBV6-5 and TRBJ2-2; 9 bases map to TRBD1. The CDR3 has 16 amino acids. Trimming cost V 2 bases and J 5 bases; bases outside gene matches: 6. Germline CDR1 is MNHEY and CDR2 is SVGAGI. DNA for the CDR3: TGTGCCAGCAGTTACAGGGACAGGGTTTTGACCGGGGAGCTGTTTTTT. It codes for CASSYRDRVLTGELFF.

The chain carries TRBV16 and TRBJ1-6; possibly TRBD1 for D (6 bases). Per the germline V gene, CDR1 is KGHSY and CDR2 is FQNENV. The CDR3 consists of 16 residues. V gave up 3 bases and J gave up 8 bases, with 17 bases separating them. The CDR3 bases are TGTGCCAGCAGCCACACAGGGCCCCTGGGGGATTCACCCCTCCACTTT. Translating gives CASSHTGPLGDSPLHF.

The chain recombines TRBV7-6 with TRBJ1-5; D is ambiguous. V gave up 0 bases and J gave up 2 bases, with 11 bases separating them. CDR1 is SGHVS, CDR2 FNYEAQ, per germline. The length of the CDR3 is 16 residues. The CDR3 sequence: CASSLAFDRGNQPQHF. DNA of the CDR3: TGTGCCAGCAGCTTAGCCTTTGACCGGGGCAATCAGCCCCAGCATTTT.

The chain uses TRBV2 and TRBJ2-7; D is ambiguous. V lost 4 bases to trimming and J lost 0 bases, with 13 bases between them. The CDR3 is 15 amino acids. The germline CDR1 and CDR2 sequences are SNHLY and FYNNEI. The CDR3, as DNA: TGTGCCAGCAGTGGTTCACGATCGGGCTCCTACGAGCAGTACTTC. Translating it yields CASSGSRSGSYEQYF.

The rearrangement uses TRBV18 and TRBJ2-7; TRBD1 matches 10 bases. Germline CDR1 reads KGHSH; CDR2 reads LQKENI. Trimming took 5 bases from V and 7 from J; bases not matched to a gene: 8. The CDR3 consists of 14 residues. The CDR3 is CASSRTGGLEEQYF. The CDR3 DNA reads as TGTGCCAGCTCAAGGACAGGGGGTTTAGAGGAGCAGTACTTC.

The chain has TRBV3-1 (or the pseudogene TRBV3-2) and TRBJ2-3; TRBD2 agrees at 11 bases. From germline, CDR1 is LGHDT and CDR2 YNNKEL (reference sequence). V lost 2 bases to trimming and J lost 5 bases; unmatched junction nucleotides: 3. The length of the CDR3 is 15 residues. This CDR3 reads CASSQTSGSQDTQYF. For the CDR3, the DNA is TGTGCCAGCAGCCAAACTAGCGGGAGTCAAGATACGCAGTATTTT.

The chain joins TRBV6-1 to TRBJ1-1; a possible D gene is TRBD1 (5 bases). The CDR3 has 15 amino acids. CDR1 is MNHNS, CDR2 SASEGT, per germline. V gave up 1 base and J gave up 1 base, with 10 bases separating them. This CDR3 is CASSEGWGGNTEAFF. The CDR3 DNA follows: TGTGCCAGCAGTGAAGGGTGGGGGGGGAACACTGAAGCTTTCTTT.

This sequence joins TRBV5-1 and TRBJ2-2; 7 bases are shared with TRBD2. The CDR3 has 17 amino acids. With 1 base clipped from V and 2 bases from J, the junction kept 8 bases outside the gene matches. The germline CDR1 and CDR2 sequences are SGHRS and YFSETQ. CDR3 nucleotide sequence: TGCGCCAGCAGCTTGAGGCTGGGGGACTATAACACCGGGGAGCTGTTTTTT. Translation: CASSLRLGDYNTGELFF.

J is TRBJ2-2 and V is TRBV7-2, with D possibly being TRBD2 (6 bases). V shed 5 bases and J shed 2 bases, with 9 bases lying between them. Germline values: CDR1 SGHTA, CDR2 FQGNSA. The CDR3 consists of 14 residues. Written as DNA, the CDR3 is TGTGCCAGCAGCGGGGGGATAAACACCGGGGAGCTGTTTTTT. It codes for CASSGGINTGELFF.

The J gene is TRBJ2-7, the V gene TRBV25-1; D call uncertain. The germline CDR1 and CDR2 sequences are MGHDK and SYGVNS. CDR3 length: 15 amino acids. V was clipped by 7 bases and J by 5 bases, with 21 bases between them. The CDR3 nucleotides are TGTGCCAGCACAATCCGCCGGCGGCCTACCGACGAGCAGTACTTC. Protein product: CASTIRRRPTDEQYF.

The chain has TRBV5-1 and TRBJ2-5, with a tentative D call TRBD2 (6 bases). V gave up 0 bases and J gave up 5 bases, with 14 bases separating them. The germline gives CDR1 SGHRS, CDR2 YFSETQ. The CDR3 is made up of 15 amino acids. In nucleotides, the CDR3 is TGCGCCAGCAGCTTGGGCAGGGCCCGGGGGGAGACCCAGTACTTC. Residues: CASSLGRARGETQYF.

The gene calls are TRBV27 and TRBJ2-1; D is possibly TRBD1 (6 bases). CDR1 is MNHEY, CDR2 SMNVEV, per germline (reference sequence). This CDR3 comprises 15 residues. V shed 6 bases and J shed 3 bases, with 15 bases lying between them. This CDR3 reads CASRGGVTLYNEQFF. For the CDR3, the DNA is TGTGCCAGCAGAGGGGGTGTAACTCTCTACAATGAGCAGTTCTTC.

This clone came up once. V is TRBV29-1 and J is TRBJ2-2; 10 bases agree with TRBD1. This CDR3 contains 14 residues. J was trimmed by 6 bases and V by 7 bases; bases with no gene match: 8. Germline loops: CDR1 SQVTM, CDR2 ANQGSEA. CDR3 DNA sequence: TGCAGCGCCGTCTTTGGGACAGGGGCCGGGGAGCTGTTTTTT. Residues: CSAVFGTGAGELFF.

The J gene is TRBJ2-1, the V gene TRBV3-1 (or the pseudogene TRBV3-2); 13 bases align to TRBD2. The CDR3 consists of 15 residues. Germline trimming cut 4 bases from V and 11 bases from J; bases unmatched to any gene: 8. From germline, CDR1 is LGHDT and CDR2 YNNKEL (reference sequence). DNA of the CDR3: TGTGCCAGCAGCCTAAGGACTAGCGGGAGAAATCAGCAGTTCTTC. It yields the protein CASSLRTSGRNQQFF.

The rearrangement uses TRBV25-1 and TRBJ2-7; D might be TRBD2 (5 bases). The V end was cut by 6 bases, the J end by 4 bases, with 10 bases between. The CDR3 is 12 residues long. Looked up from germline, CDR1 is MGHDK and CDR2 is SYGVNS. The chain's CDR3 is CASSPGSYEQYF. DNA of the CDR3: TGTGCCAGCAGCCCGGGGTCGTACGAGCAGTACTTC.

CDR3 region: CSADPNGQGDRYGYTF. The CDR3 DNA reads TGCAGCGCCGACCCGAACGGACAGGGAGATCGCTATGGCTACACCTTC. The V and J genes are TRBV29-1 and TRBJ1-2, with 8 bases that match TRBD1. The trim removed 7 bases at V and 4 bases at J, leaving 17 bases unmatched. CDR1 and CDR2 from the germline V gene are SQVTM and ANQGSEA. The CDR3 is made up of 16 amino acids.

The J gene is TRBJ1-5, the V gene TRBV7-2; 12 bases are a match to TRBD1. The CDR3 length is 14 residues. V lost 5 bases, J lost 5 bases, and 1 base stayed unmatched. The germline gives CDR1 SGHTA, CDR2 FQGNSA. The DNA of the CDR3 is TGTGCCAGCAGCCGGGACAGGGGGCATCAGCCCCAGCATTTT. The encoded protein is CASSRDRGHQPQHF.

The V call is TRBV5-1, the J call TRBJ2-2; weak D call: TRBD2 (5 bases). The germline V gene has CDR1 SGHRS and CDR2 YFSETQ. The CDR3 loop spans 14 amino acids. Trimming removed 1 base at V and 5 bases at J, with 9 bases between. CDR3 nucleotide sequence: TGCGCCAGCAGCTTGAAAACGGGGACCGGGGAGCTGTTTTTT. Its translation: CASSLKTGTGELFF.

The chain uses TRBV28 and TRBJ1-1, with D unclear. There are 14 residues in the CDR3. Between the trimmed V and J ends, which lost 4 bases and 10 bases, there was a span of 19 bases. The germline V gene has CDR1 MDHEN and CDR2 SYDVKM. The CDR3 here is CASSSPTGRRGAFF. The CDR3, as DNA: TGTGCCAGCAGTTCCCCTACGGGCCGACGGGGAGCTTTCTTT.

This sequence joins TRBV21-1 and TRBJ2-1; no DNA check was done on the table's D call, TRBD1. TRBV21-1 is a pseudogene locus. This CDR3 comprises 13 residues. The CDR3 is CASSSREGNEQFF. The CDR3 nucleotides read TGTGCCAGCAGCAGCAGGGAAGGCAATGAGCAGTTCTTC.

The chain links TRBV29-1 to TRBJ2-7; the D gene is possibly TRBD1 (5 bases). The CDR3 loop spans 13 amino acids. V was trimmed by 0 bases and J by 4 bases, leaving 10 bases between them. The germline V gene has CDR1 SQVTM and CDR2 ANQGSEA. The CDR3 nucleotides read TGCAGCGTTGAAGAGTGGGCAGGGTACGAGCAGTACTTC. This sequence encodes CSVEEWAGYEQYF.

The rearrangement uses TRBV27 and TRBJ1-6; TRBD1 matches at 8 bases. Germline V gene data show CDR1 as MNHEY and CDR2 as SMNVEV (reference sequence). V was pared by 5 bases and J by 0 bases, with 6 bases of the junction left unmatched. The CDR3 extends over 17 amino acids. The CDR3 region is CASSNLGQVSYNSPLHF. In DNA form, the CDR3 reads TGTGCCAGCAGTAACCTGGGACAGGTCTCCTATAATTCACCCCTCCACTTT.

This sequence joins TRBV6-2 or TRBV6-3 and TRBJ2-7; TRBD2 aligns across 14 bases. From germline, CDR1 is MNHEY and CDR2 SVGEGT. CDR3 size: 16 residues. The junction had 4 bases not matched to a gene; V was cut back by 0 bases and J by 6 bases. CDR3 protein: CASSYSGLAGVPEQYF. As DNA, the CDR3 is TGTGCCAGCAGTTACTCGGGACTAGCGGGAGTTCCCGAGCAGTACTTC.

This clone turned up a few times. This chain uses TRBV7-2 with TRBJ2-3, with D possibly TRBD2 on 5 matching bases. Trimming took 3 bases from V and 2 from J, leaving 9 bases between them. This CDR3 comprises 14 residues. Germline V gene data show CDR1 as SGHTA and CDR2 as FQGNSA. The chain's CDR3 is CASSFIRDTDTQYF. In nucleotides, the CDR3 is TGTGCCAGCAGCTTTATCCGGGACACAGATACGCAGTATTTT. The full variable domain, with the rest looked up from reference TRBV7-2 and TRBJ2-3, is GAGVSQSPSNKVTEKGKDVELRCDPISGHTALYWYRQSLGQGLEFLIYFQGNSAPDKSGLPSDRFSAERTGGSVSTLTIQRTQQEDSAVYLCASSFIRDTDTQYFGPGTRLTVL.

This chain connects TRBV3-1 (or the pseudogene TRBV3-2) to TRBJ2-7; D possibly corresponds to TRBD2 (5 bases). CDR1 and CDR2 from the germline V gene are LGHDT and YNNKEL (reference sequence). The ends were cut back, 1 base at V and 1 base at J, with 11 bases in the middle. The CDR3 runs 15 residues. CDR3 coding DNA: TGTGCCAGCAGCCAAGGGACGGAGGTTTCCTACGAGCAGTACTTC. Translated, it gives CASSQGTEVSYEQYF.